Shown below are 15 T cell receptor beta chains from a single sample sequenced in a study of blood T cell repertoires in COVID-19. TCRdb's table, derived via immunoSEQ multiplex PCR, lists solely in-frame clones and lacks some. This table has about 520,000 clones, 80% to 90% appearing once. Sequencing used peripheral blood. These receptors originate from a human donor in a cohort sampled during active COVID-19.

This chain connects TRBV7-3 to TRBJ2-1, with a tentative D call TRBD1 (5 bases). This CDR3 is 15 amino acids long. Trimming removed 5 bases from V and 1 base from J, with 12 bases in between. Looked up from germline, CDR1 is SGHTA and CDR2 is FQGTGA. CDR3 region: CASSHGQGSYNEQFF. In nucleotides, the CDR3 is TGTGCCAGCAGCCACGGACAAGGATCCTACAATGAGCAGTTCTTC. Supplemented by reference TRBV7-3 and TRBJ2-1, the full variable domain reads GAGVSQTPSNKVTEKGKYVELRCDPISGHTALYWYRQSLGQGPEFLIYFQGTGAADDSGLPNDRFFAVRPEGSVSTLKIQRTERGDSAVYLCASSHGQGSYNEQFFGPGTRLTVL.

The chain is built from TRBV7-2 and TRBJ2-3, with D maybe TRBD1 (5 bases). The CDR3 runs 15 residues. Trimming stripped 5 bases from V and 0 bases from J, with 12 bases between. Germline V gene data show CDR1 as SGHTA and CDR2 as FQGNSA. The CDR3 DNA follows: TGTGCCAGCAGCCAAGGGGCAGCTAGCACAGATACGCAGTATTTT. Translation gives CASSQGAASTDTQYF.

J is TRBJ2-5 and V is TRBV2; 11 bases line up with TRBD2. The V and J ends lost 8 bases and 4 bases, in that order; junction bases with no gene match: 9. The germline V gene encodes CDR1 SNHLY and CDR2 FYNNEI. The CDR3 has 15 amino acids. The CDR3 DNA is TGTGCCAGCGCTCGGCTAGCGGGAGGTGGAGAGACCCAGTACTTC. It encodes CASARLAGGGETQYF.

This clone was counted only a few times. V usage is TRBV24-1 and J usage is TRBJ2-3; TRBD2 might be the D (5 bases). The CDR3 is 15 amino acids. The germline CDR1 and CDR2 sequences are KGHDR and SFDVKD. Trimming shortened V by 3 bases and J by 2 bases, and 11 bases separated the two germline ends. The CDR3 coding sequence is TGTGCCACCAGTGATCCGGGAACACCCACAGATACGCAGTATTTT. This codes for CATSDPGTPTDTQYF.

As concerns this clone: Other DNA variants within this sample encode the same CDR3. The rearrangement joins TRBV7-3 to TRBJ1-1; TRBD1 is a possible D gene (5 bases). The CDR3 is made up of 13 amino acids. In germline, CDR1 is SGHTA, CDR2 FQGTGA. V was pared by 5 bases and J by 0 bases, with 7 bases between. The CDR3 DNA follows: TGTGCCAGCAGCGCACAGGTGAACACTGAAGCTTTCTTT. This codes for CASSAQVNTEAFF.

The genes are TRBV19 and TRBJ2-2; TRBD1 agrees at 9 bases. Germline V CDR1 and CDR2: LNHDA, SQIVND (reference sequence). The CDR3 covers 14 residues. Trimming at V came to 7 bases and at J to 7 bases, leaving 7 bases not matched to a gene. The CDR3 reads CASTLNRGHGELFF. The CDR3 bases are TGTGCCAGTACCCTAAACAGGGGGCACGGGGAGCTGTTTTTT.

The V call is TRBV6-2 or TRBV6-3, the J call TRBJ1-6, with 7 bases matching TRBD1. The CDR3 consists of 13 residues. Germline lookup yields CDR1 MNHEY and CDR2 SVGEGT. V shed 6 bases and J 10 bases; nucleotides not matched to a gene: 6. The CDR3 DNA reads TGTGCCAGCAGCCCTAGGGGGCAATCACCCCTCCACTTT. It codes for CASSPRGQSPLHF.

This rearrangement joins TRBV28 to TRBJ2-7; 8 positions match TRBD1. Unmatched junction bases numbered 11, after V lost 3 bases and J lost 4 bases. CDR1 is MDHEN, CDR2 SYDVKM, per germline. This CDR3 is built from 16 residues. The CDR3 DNA is TGTGCCAGCAGTTTCCGCGGGATGACAGGGGCTTACGAGCAGTACTTC. Amino acid sequence: CASSFRGMTGAYEQYF. The full variable domain, in which reference TRBV28 and TRBJ2-7 provide the parts outside the CDR3, is DVKVTQSSRYLVKRTGEKVFLECVQDMDHENMFWYRQDPGLGLRLIYFSYDVKMKEKGDIPEGYSVSREKKERFSLILESASTNQTSMYLCASSFRGMTGAYEQYFGPGTRLTVT.

The V call is TRBV23-1, the J call TRBJ1-5; D gene unclear. TRBV23-1 falls under the ORF class, with uncertain function. Trimming took off 3 bases at V and 1 base at J, with 13 bases between the two ends. The CDR3 covers 16 residues. The DNA of the CDR3 is TGCGCCAGCAGTCACTTGCCGGGTAGGAGCAATCAGCCCCAGCATTTT. Translated, it gives CASSHLPGRSNQPQHF.

The chain couples TRBV18 to TRBJ1-6; D is unresolved. V dropped 6 bases and J dropped 0 bases, with 9 bases sitting between them. CDR3 length: 15 residues. Germline CDR1 is KGHSH and CDR2 is LQKENI. The CDR3 here is CASSQDYSYNSPLHF. CDR3 nucleotide sequence: TGTGCCAGCTCGCAGGACTACTCCTATAATTCACCCCTCCACTTT.

The J gene is TRBJ2-5, the V gene TRBV7-2, with D perhaps TRBD2 (6 bases). Germline CDR1 reads SGHTA; CDR2 reads FQGNSA. V was shortened by 3 bases and J by 5 bases, with 19 bases between the two germline ends. The CDR3 extends over 16 amino acids. CDR3 sequence reads: CASSFLWTLSGETQYF. In DNA, the CDR3 is TGTGCCAGCAGCTTTTTGTGGACTTTGAGCGGGGAGACCCAGTACTTC.

The gene calls are TRBV9 and TRBJ2-7; 7 nucleotides agree with TRBD1. Trimming at V came to 2 bases and at J to 5 bases, leaving 7 bases not matched to a gene. Germline lookup yields CDR1 SGDLS and CDR2 YYNGEE. The CDR3 has 14 residues. The CDR3 protein is CASSVTGTAHEQYF. CDR3 nucleotide sequence: TGTGCCAGCAGCGTCACCGGGACAGCGCACGAGCAGTACTTC.

The chain has TRBV1 and TRBJ2-1; the table's D gene call, TRBD2, was not cross checked with the DNA. TRBV1 is given as a pseudogene. CDR3 length equals 17 residues. The CDR3 bases are TGCACCAGCAGTTACTTTTCTAGCGGGAGGCTCTACAATGAGCAGTTCTTC. Amino acid sequence: CTSSYFSSGRLYNEQFF.

The V and J genes are TRBV10-1 and TRBJ1-1; D gene uncertain. This CDR3 spans 15 amino acids. The V gene lost 7 bases and the J gene lost 1 base, with 16 bases spanning the gap. Germline CDR1 and CDR2: WNHNN and SYGVQD (reference sequence). CDR3 loop: CASKPDGVGNTEAFF. CDR3 nucleotide sequence: TGCGCCAGCAAGCCCGACGGAGTGGGGAACACTGAAGCTTTCTTT.

Concerning this clone: This sample includes further DNA sequences coding for the same CDR3. J is TRBJ2-6 and V is TRBV7-3, with TRBD1 as a possible D gene (6 bases). The length of the CDR3 is 16 residues. V was trimmed by 5 bases and J by 0 bases, leaving 11 bases between them. From germline, CDR1 is SGHTA and CDR2 FQGTGA. This chain's CDR3 is CASSLDSSSGANVLTF. In DNA, the CDR3 is TGTGCCAGCAGCCTGGACAGTAGCTCTGGGGCCAACGTCCTGACTTTC.